The present T cell receptor beta chain was sequenced within a study of human T cells and chemical hapten exposure. This CDR3 contains 14 residues. V dropped 7 bases and J dropped 3; count of bases not matched to a gene: 6. This sample's time point: patch test 1, 2 weeks after DPC sensitization. As to treatment: therapeutic diphenylcyclopropenone sensitization with weekly scalp DPC. Total RNA was isolated from whole blood that had not been fractionated. Blood collection took place prior to placing each patch test. In the original analysis: Samples ranged from roughly 23,224 to 690,600 TCRs, with a median of 95,638. A single record per CDR3 protein comes from TCRdb applying MiXCR to the RACE reads. These V and J calls are TCRdb output, not the study's own analysis. The data hold tens of thousands of distinct CDR3 sequences, with 5% to 7% observed a single time. This clonotype was seen at least ten times.

V and J are TRBV12-3 or TRBV12-4 and TRBJ2-3; 8 bases are shared with TRBD2. The TCR sequence derives from a woman aged 25 to 39 with alopecia areata. Some clones in this sample may be carry-over from other donors' samples. The sample in question was whole blood, obtained in connection with sensitization to the hapten diphenylcyclopropenone (DPC). CDR3 protein: CASTSRGGTDTQYF. In DNA, the CDR3 is TGTGCCAGCACTAGCCGGGGGGGGACAGATACGCAGTATTTT.